A selection of T cell receptor beta chains follows, all from one sample in a study of blood T cell repertoires in COVID-19. Profiled with immunoSEQ multiplex PCR; TCRdb holds only in-frame clones, not every one. The data show about 200,000 clones, 65% to 90% seen once. Material for sequencing was PBMCs or T cells enriched from blood (not recorded which). These receptors originate from a man aged 40-50 years who had recovered from COVID-19. The CDR3 runs from the conserved cysteine through the conserved F or W. Fields, in order: V gene, J gene, D gene, CDR3 length, clone size, CDR3 protein, CDR3 DNA. D genes are given only for firm matches. Expanded clones are given a class, and other clones once, few, many or no size at all.

v_call: TRBV7-2
j_call: TRBJ1-1
d_call: .
cdr3_length: 17
clone_size: .
cdr3_aa: CASSLESRQPMNTEAFF
cdr3_nt: TGTGCCAGCAGCTTAGAATCCCGACAGCCCATGAACACTGAAGCTTTCTTT

v_call: TRBV4-3
j_call: TRBJ1-4
d_call: .
cdr3_length: 15
clone_size: .
cdr3_aa: CASSQDGNRYEKLFF
cdr3_nt: TGCGCCAGCAGCCAAGACGGGAATCGGTATGAAAAACTGTTTTTT

v_call: TRBV7-3
j_call: TRBJ2-1
d_call: TRBD2
cdr3_length: 14
clone_size: .
cdr3_aa: CASSSRLADNEQFF
cdr3_nt: TGTGCCAGCAGCTCAAGACTAGCGGACAATGAGCAGTTCTTC

v_call: TRBV4-1
j_call: TRBJ1-6
d_call: .
cdr3_length: 15
clone_size: .
cdr3_aa: CASSLGGGRNSPLHF
cdr3_nt: TGCGCCAGCAGCCTCGGGGGGGGGCGGAATTCACCCCTCCACTTT

v_call: TRBV5-1
j_call: TRBJ1-1
d_call: TRBD1
cdr3_length: 15
clone_size: many
cdr3_aa: CASSSDRGRNTEAFF
cdr3_nt: TGCGCCAGCAGTTCCGACAGGGGACGGAACACTGAAGCTTTCTTT

v_call: TRBV27
j_call: TRBJ2-1
d_call: TRBD1
cdr3_length: 19
clone_size: .
cdr3_aa: CASSRITGGGPSSYNEQFF
cdr3_nt: TGTGCCAGCAGCCGAATTACAGGGGGCGGACCAAGCTCCTACAATGAGCAGTTCTTC

v_call: TRBV3-1/TRBV3-2
j_call: TRBJ2-7
d_call: TRBD1
cdr3_length: 15
clone_size: few
cdr3_aa: CASSQEGTGLYEQYF
cdr3_nt: TGTGCCAGCAGCCAAGAGGGGACAGGGCTTTACGAGCAGTACTTC

v_call: TRBV30
j_call: TRBJ2-7
d_call: .
cdr3_length: 14
clone_size: .
cdr3_aa: CAWSPGYTGDRRDF
cdr3_nt: TGTGCCTGGAGTCCAGGGTACACGGGAGACCGCCGGGACTTC

v_call: TRBV7-2
j_call: TRBJ2-6
d_call: TRBD2
cdr3_length: 18
clone_size: .
cdr3_aa: CASSLIAGVPLGANVLTF
cdr3_nt: TGTGCCAGCAGCTTAATAGCGGGAGTCCCCTTAGGGGCCAACGTCCTGACTTTC

v_call: TRBV29-1
j_call: TRBJ1-2
d_call: TRBD1
cdr3_length: 12
clone_size: .
cdr3_aa: CSDSQGPYGYTF
cdr3_nt: TGCAGCGACTCACAGGGGCCCTATGGCTACACCTTC

v_call: TRBV5-1
j_call: TRBJ2-1
d_call: .
cdr3_length: 13
clone_size: .
cdr3_aa: CASSAGNYNEQFF
cdr3_nt: TGCGCCAGCAGTGCGGGGAATTACAATGAGCAGTTCTTC

v_call: TRBV28
j_call: TRBJ2-2
d_call: .
cdr3_length: 15
clone_size: .
cdr3_aa: CASSLGGENTGELFF
cdr3_nt: TGTGCCAGCAGCCTAGGGGGGGAGAACACCGGGGAGCTGTTTTTT

v_call: TRBV7-8
j_call: TRBJ2-3
d_call: TRBD2
cdr3_length: 17
clone_size: .
cdr3_aa: CASSFRLAGGRLDTQYF
cdr3_nt: TGTGCCAGCAGCTTCCGGCTAGCGGGAGGCCGTTTGGATACGCAGTATTTT

v_call: TRBV2
j_call: TRBJ2-6
d_call: TRBD1
cdr3_length: 16
clone_size: .
cdr3_aa: CASLGQGISGANVLTF
cdr3_nt: TGTGCCAGTTTGGGACAGGGGATCTCTGGGGCCAACGTCCTGACTTTC